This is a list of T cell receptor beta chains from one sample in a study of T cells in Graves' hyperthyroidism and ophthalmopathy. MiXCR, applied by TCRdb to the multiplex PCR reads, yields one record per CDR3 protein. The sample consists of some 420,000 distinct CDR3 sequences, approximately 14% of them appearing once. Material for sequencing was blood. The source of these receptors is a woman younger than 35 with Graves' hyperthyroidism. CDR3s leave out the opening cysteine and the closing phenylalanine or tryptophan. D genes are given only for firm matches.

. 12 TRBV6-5 ASSYGPRSYEQY
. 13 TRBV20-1 SASELGEGNQPQH
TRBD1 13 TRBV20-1 SARDDRVVSTEAF
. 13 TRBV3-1 ASSPRRATQETQY
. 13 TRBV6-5 ASSYSPTSGNTIY
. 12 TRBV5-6 ASSHGTQKETQY
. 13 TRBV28 ASSLQGIHNYGYT
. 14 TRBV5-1 ASSLEGSDYSYEQY
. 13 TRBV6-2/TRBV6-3 ASSRLHGSNQPQH
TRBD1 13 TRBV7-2 ASSFGQGDDSPLH
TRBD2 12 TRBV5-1 ASSSGTNTDTQY
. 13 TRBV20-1 SASPRDSMTEPQH
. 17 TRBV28 ASSPSSPLVMEATDTQY
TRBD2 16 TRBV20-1 SARASTSGSLAYNEQF
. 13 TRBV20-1 SASQSRGWRETQY
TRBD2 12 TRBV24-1 ATSDSGRGDIQY
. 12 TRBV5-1 ASSWGGEGTEAF
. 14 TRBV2 ASSENIFQGSDTQY
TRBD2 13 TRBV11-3 ASRLAGVQTGELF
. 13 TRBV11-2 ASSFGQGIYNEQF
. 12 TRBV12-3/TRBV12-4 ASSPGGRAYEQY
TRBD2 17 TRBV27 ASSFLGSRRLAAYNEQF
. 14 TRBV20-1 SARAWNGSSYNEQF
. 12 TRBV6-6 ASSYSAGVTEAF
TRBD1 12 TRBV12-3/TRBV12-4 ASSLGRGAYGYT
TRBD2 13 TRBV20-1 SAIGTSGRRDEQF
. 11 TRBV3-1 ASRDSGYNEQF
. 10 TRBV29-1 SEREGTDTQY
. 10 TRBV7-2 ASTKGGSEQY
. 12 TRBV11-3 ASGESQTPGELF
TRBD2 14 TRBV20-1 SAAGGSGRDPYEQY
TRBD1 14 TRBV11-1 ASSLGYRGGNQPQH
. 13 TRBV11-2 ASSLYDLYQETQY
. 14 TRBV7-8 ASSLFREDSNTEAF
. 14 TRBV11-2 ASSWPPGQGGETQY
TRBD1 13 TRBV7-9 ARSRDRGEANEQF
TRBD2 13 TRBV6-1 ASSTGTSGTETQY
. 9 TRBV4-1 ASSHAYEQF
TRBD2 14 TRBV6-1 ASTRYSGRAFSEQY
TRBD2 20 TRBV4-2 ASSQDRLDIGLAGAHYNEQF
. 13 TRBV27 ASSLGPGGYNEQF
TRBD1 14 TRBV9 ASSVDLTGTVNEQF
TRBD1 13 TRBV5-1 ASSVRQGASYEQY
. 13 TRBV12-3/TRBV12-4 ASSFWSYPYNEQF
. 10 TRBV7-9 ASDRARAEQF